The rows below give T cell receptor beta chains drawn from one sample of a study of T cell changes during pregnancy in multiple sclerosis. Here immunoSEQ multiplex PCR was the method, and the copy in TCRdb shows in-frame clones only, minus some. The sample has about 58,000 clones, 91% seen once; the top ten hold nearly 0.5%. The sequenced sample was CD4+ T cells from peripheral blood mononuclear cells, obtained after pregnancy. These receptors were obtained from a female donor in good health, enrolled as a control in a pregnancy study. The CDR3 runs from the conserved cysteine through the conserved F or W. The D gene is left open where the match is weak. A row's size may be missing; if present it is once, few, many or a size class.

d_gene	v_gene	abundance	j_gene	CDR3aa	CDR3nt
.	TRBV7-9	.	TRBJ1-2	CASGGFGGGVGYGYTF	TGTGCCAGCGGGGGATTTGGGGGGGGTGTAGGCTATGGCTACACCTTC
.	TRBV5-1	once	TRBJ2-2	CASSLAPAGNTGELFF	TGCGCCAGCAGCTTGGCTCCCGCGGGGAACACCGGGGAGCTGTTTTTT
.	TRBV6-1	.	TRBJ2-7	CASSEDRGSPYEQYF	TGTGCCAGCAGTGAAGATCGGGGGTCTCCCTACGAGCAGTACTTC
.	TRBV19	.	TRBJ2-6	CASGDLAGANVLTF	TGTGCCAGTGGGGACTTGGCTGGGGCCAACGTCCTGACTTTC
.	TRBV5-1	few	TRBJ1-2	CASSLAPTSYGYTF	TGCGCCAGCAGCTTGGCCCCGACAAGCTATGGCTACACCTTC
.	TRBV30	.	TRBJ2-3	CAWSVSGTDTQYF	TGTGCCTGGAGTGTTAGCGGCACAGATACGCAGTATTTT
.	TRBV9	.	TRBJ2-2	CASSVEEMWTGELFF	TGTGCCAGCAGCGTAGAGGAGATGTGGACCGGGGAGCTGTTTTTT
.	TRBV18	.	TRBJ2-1	CASSPPSYNEQFF	TGTGCCAGCTCACCTCCCTCTTACAATGAGCAGTTCTTC
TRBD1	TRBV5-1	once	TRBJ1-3	CASSLQQGSGNTIYF	TGCGCCAGCAGCTTGCAACAGGGGTCTGGAAACACCATATATTTT
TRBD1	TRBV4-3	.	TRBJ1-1	CASSLRQGSTEAFF	TGCGCCAGCAGCCTCCGACAGGGGAGCACTGAAGCTTTCTTT
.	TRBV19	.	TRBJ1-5	CASSKGQGMDQPQHF	TGTGCCAGTAGTAAGGGGCAGGGGATGGATCAGCCCCAGCATTTT
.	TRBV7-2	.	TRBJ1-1	CASSRQSWNTEAFF	TGTGCCAGCTCTAGACAGTCTTGGAACACTGAAGCTTTCTTT
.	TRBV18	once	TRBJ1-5	CASSPNQDTNQPQHF	TGTGCCAGCTCACCAAACCAGGATACCAATCAGCCCCAGCATTTT
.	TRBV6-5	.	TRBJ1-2	CATKRASNYGYTF	TGTGCCACCAAGAGGGCTTCTAACTATGGCTACACCTTC
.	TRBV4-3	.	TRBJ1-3	CASSPQGHSGNTIYF	TGCGCCAGCAGCCCCCAGGGCCACTCTGGAAACACCATATATTTT
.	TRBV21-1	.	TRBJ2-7	CASSIHGTGFHEQYF	TGTGCCAGCAGCATCCACGGGACAGGGTTCCACGAGCAGTACTTC
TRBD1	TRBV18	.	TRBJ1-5	CASSPSRQGADLYSNQPQHF	TGTGCCAGCTCACCCTCTAGACAGGGGGCGGACCTATATAGCAATCAGCCCCAGCATTTT
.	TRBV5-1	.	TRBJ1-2	CASSLSQGSYGYTF	TGCGCCAGCAGCTTGTCACAGGGCTCCTATGGCTACACCTTC
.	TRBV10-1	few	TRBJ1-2	CASSARVYDGYTF	TGCGCCAGCAGTGCCAGGGTTTACGATGGCTACACCTTC
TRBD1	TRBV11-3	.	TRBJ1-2	CASSLRGQGGSYTF	TGTGCCAGCAGCTTACGGGGACAGGGGGGAAGCTACACCTTC
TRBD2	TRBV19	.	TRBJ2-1	CASRKRGNYNEQFF	TGTGCCAGTAGGAAGCGGGGGAACTACAATGAGCAGTTCTTC
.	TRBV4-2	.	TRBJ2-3	CASSQDKGVDTQYF	TGTGCCAGCAGCCAAGATAAGGGGGTAGATACGCAGTATTTT
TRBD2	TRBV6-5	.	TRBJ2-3	CASSSRLAETQYF	TGTGCCAGCAGTTCAAGACTAGCAGAAACGCAGTATTTT
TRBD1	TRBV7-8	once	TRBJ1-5	CASSPDRGLRQPQHF	TGTGCCAGCAGCCCCGACAGGGGGCTTCGTCAGCCCCAGCATTTT
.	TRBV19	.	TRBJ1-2	CASSIDRRNYGYTF	TGTGCCAGTAGTATAGATCGTAGAAACTATGGCTACACCTTC
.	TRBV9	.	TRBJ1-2	CASSASRGFNYGYTF	TGTGCCAGCAGCGCATCTAGGGGCTTTAACTATGGCTACACCTTC
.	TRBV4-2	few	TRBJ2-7	CASSQARRAYEQYF	TGTGCCAGCAGCCAAGCTCGGCGGGCCTACGAGCAGTACTTC
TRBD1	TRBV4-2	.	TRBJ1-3	CASSQINIKQGGGNTIYF	TGTGCCAGCAGTCAGATAAACATAAAACAGGGGGGTGGAAACACCATATATTTT
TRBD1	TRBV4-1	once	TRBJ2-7	CASSQVGTGFYEQYF	TGCGCCAGCAGCCAAGTCGGGACAGGGTTCTACGAGCAGTACTTC
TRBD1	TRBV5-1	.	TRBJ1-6	CASSFTGVNNSPLHF	TGCGCCAGCAGCTTTACAGGGGTCAATAATTCACCCCTCCACTTT
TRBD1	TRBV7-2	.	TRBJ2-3	CASSLTGGGSDTQYF	TGTGCCAGCAGCCTCACAGGGGGCGGTTCAGATACGCAGTATTTT
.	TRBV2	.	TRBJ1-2	CASSEGPPRGYGYTF	TGTGCCAGCAGTGAAGGGCCGCCCCGGGGCTATGGCTACACCTTC
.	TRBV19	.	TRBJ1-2	CASSNTGNLLGGNYGYTF	TGTGCCAGTAGTAATACCGGGAACCTTCTGGGGGGTAACTATGGCTACACCTTC
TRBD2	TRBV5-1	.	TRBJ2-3	CASSLAQAGTNTDTQYF	TGCGCCAGCAGCTTGGCCCAGGCGGGGACTAACACAGATACGCAGTATTTT
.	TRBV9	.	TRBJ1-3	CASSLSSWRRGSNTIYF	TGTGCCAGCAGCCTCTCTTCGTGGAGGAGGGGTAGTAACACCATATATTTT
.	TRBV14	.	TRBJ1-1	CASSHWGPGGIEAFF	TGTGCCAGCAGCCATTGGGGGCCGGGGGGGATTGAAGCTTTCTTT
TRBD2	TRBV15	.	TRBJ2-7	CATSSTSGRSEQYF	TGTGCCACCAGCAGTACTAGCGGGAGATCCGAGCAGTACTTC
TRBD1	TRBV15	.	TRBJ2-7	CATSRAGGRYEQYF	TGTGCCACCAGCAGAGCAGGGGGCCGTTACGAGCAGTACTTC
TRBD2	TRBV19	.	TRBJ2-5	CASSTRGYQETQYF	TGTGCCAGTAGTACGCGGGGGTACCAAGAGACCCAGTACTTC
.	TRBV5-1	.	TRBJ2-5	CASSLGSLGETQYF	TGCGCCAGCAGCTTGGGAAGCCTCGGGGAGACCCAGTACTTC
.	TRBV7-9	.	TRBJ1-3	CASSAGVSGNTIYF	TGTGCCAGCAGCGCCGGAGTCTCTGGAAACACCATATATTTT
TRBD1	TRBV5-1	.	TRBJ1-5	CASSLAQGGQPQHF	TGCGCCAGCAGCTTGGCTCAGGGGGGTCAGCCCCAGCATTTT
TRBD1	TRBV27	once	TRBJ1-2	CASSLVRGDYGYTF	TGTGCCAGCAGTCTCGTCAGGGGGGACTATGGCTACACCTTC
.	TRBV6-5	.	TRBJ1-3	CASSYSTGFGNTIYF	TGTGCCAGCAGTTACTCGACGGGATTTGGAAACACCATATATTTT
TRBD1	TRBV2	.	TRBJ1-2	CASSEEGQGDGYTF	TGTGCCAGCAGTGAAGAGGGACAGGGGGATGGCTACACCTTC
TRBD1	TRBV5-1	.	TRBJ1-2	CASSFRTVGQGVGGYTF	TGCGCCAGCAGCTTTAGAACGGTGGGACAGGGGGTTGGTGGCTACACCTTC
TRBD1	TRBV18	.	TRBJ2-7	CASSSGQGWQYF	TGTGCCAGCTCATCGGGACAGGGCTGGCAGTACTTC
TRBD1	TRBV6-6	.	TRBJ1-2	CASSYLGPGQGKVYTF	TGTGCCAGCAGTTACTTGGGTCCGGGACAGGGGAAAGTCTACACCTTC
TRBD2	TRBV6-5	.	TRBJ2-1	CASSYLKTSQYNEQFF	TGTGCCAGCAGTTACCTAAAGACTAGCCAATACAATGAGCAGTTCTTC
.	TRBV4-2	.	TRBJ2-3	CASSQERQNGLKTDTQYF	TGTGCCAGCAGCCAAGAAAGACAGAATGGGCTGAAGACAGATACGCAGTATTTT
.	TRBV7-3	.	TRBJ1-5	CASSLTSGTVQPQHF	TGTGCCAGCAGCTTAACTAGCGGGACGGTTCAGCCCCAGCATTTT
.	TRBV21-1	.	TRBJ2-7	CASSKALWEGFYEQYF	TGTGCCAGCAGCAAAGCGCTTTGGGAGGGTTTCTACGAGCAGTACTTC
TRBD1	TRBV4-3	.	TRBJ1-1	CASSQDQAGGNTEAFF	TGCGCCAGCAGCCAAGATCAGGCAGGGGGGAACACTGAAGCTTTCTTT
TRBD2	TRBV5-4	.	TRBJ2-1	CASSVGLAGENEQFF	TGTGCCAGCAGCGTGGGACTAGCGGGCGAGAATGAGCAGTTCTTC
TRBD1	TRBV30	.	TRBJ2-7	CAWSPDRGYYEQYF	TGTGCCTGGAGTCCGGACAGGGGATACTACGAGCAGTACTTC
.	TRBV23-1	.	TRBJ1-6	CASPGINSPLHF	TGCGCCAGTCCGGGTATCAATTCACCCCTCCACTTT
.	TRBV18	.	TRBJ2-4	CASSPQEETIQYF	TGTGCCAGCTCACCACAGGAGGAGACTATTCAGTACTTC
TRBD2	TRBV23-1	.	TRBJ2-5	CASSQNTSEQETQYF	TGCGCCAGCAGTCAAAACACTAGCGAACAAGAGACCCAGTACTTC
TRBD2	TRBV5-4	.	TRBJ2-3	CASSLGATGLAGVTQYF	TGTGCCAGCAGCCTAGGGGCTACGGGACTAGCGGGCGTTACGCAGTATTTT
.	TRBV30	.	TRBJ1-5	CAWSVGGNQPQHF	TGTGCCTGGAGTGTAGGCGGGAATCAGCCCCAGCATTTT